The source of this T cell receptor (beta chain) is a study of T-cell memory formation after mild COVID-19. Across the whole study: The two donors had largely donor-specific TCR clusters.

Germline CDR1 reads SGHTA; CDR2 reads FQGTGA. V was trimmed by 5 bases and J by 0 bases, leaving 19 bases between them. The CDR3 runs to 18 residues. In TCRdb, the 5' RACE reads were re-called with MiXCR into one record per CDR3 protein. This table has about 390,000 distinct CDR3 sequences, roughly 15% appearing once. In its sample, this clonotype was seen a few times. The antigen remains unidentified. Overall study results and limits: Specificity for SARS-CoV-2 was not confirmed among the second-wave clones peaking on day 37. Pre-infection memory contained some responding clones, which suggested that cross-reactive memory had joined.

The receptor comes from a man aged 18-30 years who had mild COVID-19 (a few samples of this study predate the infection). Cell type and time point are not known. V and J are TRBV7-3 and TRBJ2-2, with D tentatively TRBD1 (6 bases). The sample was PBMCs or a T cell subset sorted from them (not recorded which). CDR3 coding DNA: TGTGCCAGCAGCCCAACCCTCGACAGGTTCGCGAACACCGGGGAGCTGTTTTTT. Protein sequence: CASSPTLDRFANTGELFF.